This T cell receptor (beta chain) emerged from a study of blood T cell repertoires in COVID-19. Study summary: COVID-19 samples, acute and convalescent, were from the United States, Italy and Spain.

Sequencing used immunoSEQ multiplex PCR; TCRdb keeps in-frame clones, though not all of them. The repertoire has some 450,000 clones, approximately 88% of them found once; the top ten carry roughly 12%. Seattle enrolled patients during active infection and tracked them longitudinally. The CDR3 totals 16 residues. Germline V lookup: CDR1 MNHEY, CDR2 SMNVEV (reference sequence). Losses at the gene ends were 6 bases for V and 7 bases for J; bases not matched to a gene: 11. The V and J genes are TRBV27 and TRBJ2-2, with 10 bases fitting TRBD2. This clonotype was sampled from a woman between 45 and 65 years old with COVID-19, enrolled during active disease. The sequencing input was peripheral blood. In DNA form, the CDR3 reads TGTGCCAGCAGAGGGGGGCTAGCGGGGGTTAACGGGGAGCTGTTTTTT. It is translated as CASRGGLAGVNGELFF.